The clone carrying this T cell receptor beta chain was seen a handful of times. A second about 7 to 12 cycle PCR used barcoded and J-beta primers. One entry per CDR3 protein results from TCRdb running MiXCR on the 5' RACE reads. The repertoire includes hundreds of thousands of distinct CDR3 sequences, about 25% of them detected once, and around 10% sits in the top ten. Germline values: CDR1 MNHEY, CDR2 SMNVEV (reference sequence). This CDR3 is 15 amino acids long. Trimming took off 6 bases at V and 7 bases at J, with 16 bases between the two ends. This entry is derived from a study of blood T cells in healthy people across ages. All donors came from Russia, were Caucasian and healthy, and spanned ages about 6 to 100. The data were also submitted as part of a second study, on T cells of mothers and their children.

The chain has TRBV27 and TRBJ1-6; D is uncertain. This TCR derives from a boy under 18 in good health. Input material: blood. Here the CDR3 reads CASRPLGPQNSPLHF. CDR3 sequence (DNA): TGTGCCAGCAGGCCATTAGGGCCTCAGAATTCACCCCTCCACTTT.